These 27 T cell receptor beta chains share one sample of origin, sequenced in a study of long-term antiretroviral therapy in people with HIV. The authors ran the immunoSEQ assay, v3.0, at survey level. Method: immunoSEQ multiplex PCR; TCRdb's copy keeps in-frame clones and lacks some. The table records about 20,000 clones, 82% of them present only once. The sample here was unsorted PBMCs, taken around 2.5 years after starting antiretroviral therapy. The receptors derive from a man aged 40-55 years with HIV.

V is TRBV2 and J is TRBJ2-5, with D perhaps matching TRBD2 (6 bases). Per the germline V gene, CDR1 is SNHLY and CDR2 is FYNNEI. V was clipped by 0 bases and J by 5 bases, with 13 bases between them. The CDR3 loop spans 15 amino acids. The CDR3 loop reads CASSEARGGIETQYF. CDR3 in DNA: TGTGCCAGCAGTGAAGCGCGCGGAGGGATCGAGACCCAGTACTTC.

This clone was found once. The rearrangement uses TRBV14 and TRBJ1-2; TRBD1 agrees at 7 bases. Germline-derived CDR1 and CDR2 are SGHDN and FVKESK. The CDR3 length is 14 residues. V shed 3 bases, J shed 2 bases, and the junction held 3 bases outside the gene matches. The CDR3 sequence is CASSHPGQNYGYTF. The DNA for the CDR3 is TGTGCCAGCAGCCATCCGGGACAGAACTATGGCTACACCTTC.

This clone appeared once. This chain links TRBV5-1 with TRBJ1-2; D possibly corresponds to TRBD1 (5 bases). Germline V lookup: CDR1 SGHRS, CDR2 YFSETQ. The CDR3 extends over 13 amino acids. V shed 5 bases and J shed 4 bases, with 12 bases lying between them. The CDR3 DNA sequence: TGCGCCAGCAGTTTAGCGGGGGTCTATGGCTACACCTTC. Amino acid sequence: CASSLAGVYGYTF.

The V call is TRBV14, the J call TRBJ2-7, with 7 bases aligning to TRBD2. This CDR3 comprises 14 residues. V dropped 6 bases and J dropped 4; count of bases not matched to a gene: 9. Germline CDR1 reads SGHDN; CDR2 reads FVKESK. The CDR3 DNA is TGTGCCAGCAGACTGGGAGGGTCTGGGTACGAGCAGTACTTC. It yields the protein CASRLGGSGYEQYF.

The V and J genes are TRBV27 and TRBJ2-1, with D possibly being TRBD2 (6 bases). V was trimmed by 7 bases and J by 7 bases, leaving 20 bases between them. The CDR3 has 15 residues. CDR1 MNHEY and CDR2 SMNVEV come from the germline V gene (reference sequence). CDR3 amino acids: CASTIYGGTSNEQFF. CDR3 nucleotides: TGTGCCAGCACTATTTATGGAGGGACGTCAAATGAGCAGTTCTTC.

The chain carries TRBV5-1 and TRBJ2-3; tentative D call: TRBD2 (5 bases). The V end was cut by 3 bases, the J end by 5 bases, with 22 bases between. Germline V gene lookup returns CDR1 SGHRS and CDR2 YFSETQ. CDR3 length: 17 amino acids. The CDR3 reads CASSCPSVEEDGDTQYF. CDR3 sequence (DNA): TGCGCCAGCAGCTGCCCATCGGTGGAGGAGGACGGAGATACGCAGTATTTT.

The chain is built from TRBV10-3 and TRBJ2-7; TRBD1 matches at 11 bases. Germline trimming cut 10 bases from V and 1 base from J; bases unmatched to any gene: 15. Germline CDR1 reads ENHRY; CDR2 reads SYGVKD. CDR3 size: 17 residues. The CDR3: CATRGPDRGHNSYEQYF. The CDR3 nucleotides read TGTGCCACGAGGGGCCCGGACAGGGGGCACAATTCCTACGAGCAGTACTTC.

The chain links TRBV25-1 to TRBJ2-7; D unclear. V was pared by 4 bases and J by 7 bases, with 11 bases between. The length of the CDR3 is 12 residues. In germline, CDR1 is MGHDK, CDR2 SYGVNS. CDR3 in amino acids: CASSVSLWEQYF. DNA for the CDR3: TGTGCCAGCAGTGTAAGTTTGTGGGAGCAGTACTTC.

This clone was recorded only once. The chain is built from TRBV28 and TRBJ2-3; TRBD2 matches at 10 bases. The CDR3 runs 15 residues. The germline V gene has CDR1 MDHEN and CDR2 SYDVKM. V dropped 7 bases and J dropped 0; count of bases not matched to a gene: 4. The CDR3 DNA follows: TGTGCCAGCATTGAGCGGGGGGGTAGCACAGATACGCAGTATTTT. This sequence encodes CASIERGGSTDTQYF.

The chain joins TRBV7-6 to TRBJ1-3; D perhaps matches TRBD1 (6 bases). The germline CDR1 and CDR2 sequences are SGHVS and FNYEAQ. The CDR3 is 15 amino acids. Trimming took off 5 bases at V and 0 bases at J, with 11 bases between the two ends. This chain's CDR3 is CASSQGQLSGNTIYF. CDR3 DNA sequence: TGTGCCAGCAGCCAAGGACAGCTCTCTGGAAACACCATATATTTT.

The V gene is TRBV4-2, the J gene TRBJ2-7; TRBD1 or TRBD2 may be the D gene (6 bases each). V lost 3 bases to trimming and J lost 6 bases, with 15 bases between them. The germline gives CDR1 LGHNA, CDR2 YNFKEQ. This CDR3 spans 14 amino acids. The CDR3 nucleotides read TGTGCCAGCAGCCAGGGGGGCAGAGAGAGCGAGCAGTACTTC. Its translation: CASSQGGRESEQYF.

This clone was observed a few times. The chain joins TRBV7-3 to TRBJ2-7; D is uncertain. Trimming took 4 bases from V and 2 from J, leaving 9 bases between them. CDR3 size: 13 residues. Germline V gene lookup returns CDR1 SGHTA and CDR2 FQGTGA. CDR3 bases: TGTGCCAGCAGCTCTTCCGCCGCCTACGAGCAGTACTTC. Amino acid sequence: CASSSSAAYEQYF.

This rearrangement joins TRBV2 to TRBJ2-7; no clear D gene. V lost 4 bases and J lost 7, with 5 bases in between. Germline V gene data show CDR1 as SNHLY and CDR2 as FYNNEI. This CDR3 is built from 10 residues. The CDR3 loop reads CASSGWEQYF. CDR3 nucleotide sequence: TGTGCCAGCAGTGGGTGGGAGCAGTACTTC.

This sequence joins TRBV6-6 and TRBJ1-1; D remains unclear. V was shortened by 6 bases and J by 0 bases, with 14 bases between the two germline ends. The CDR3 totals 15 residues. CDR1 MNHNY and CDR2 SVGAGI come from the germline V gene (reference sequence). CDR3 amino acids: CASRTVQLMNTEAFF. CDR3 in DNA: TGTGCCAGCAGAACAGTCCAACTTATGAACACTGAAGCTTTCTTT.

This sequence joins TRBV19 and TRBJ1-2; weak D call: TRBD1 (6 bases). Per germline, CDR1 LNHDA and CDR2 SQIVND (reference sequence). Trimming stripped 2 bases from V and 8 bases from J, with 18 bases between. The CDR3 contains 15 residues. The CDR3 region has the DNA TGTGCCAGTAGTATACAGTTTAGCGGGGGCGAAGGCTACACCTTC. Translation: CASSIQFSGGEGYTF.

The chain combines TRBV9 with TRBJ1-2; the D is unclear. The CDR3 spans 13 residues. CDR1 is SGDLS, CDR2 YYNGEE, per germline. The ends were cut back, 1 base at V and 0 bases at J, with 4 bases in the middle. The CDR3 reads CASSVKANYGYTF. CDR3 DNA sequence: TGTGCCAGCAGCGTAAAGGCTAACTATGGCTACACCTTC.

The V call is TRBV10-3, the J call TRBJ2-5; D is undetermined. Germline V gene data show CDR1 as ENHRY and CDR2 as SYGVKD. The CDR3 runs to 12 residues. With 10 bases removed from V and 1 base from J, the gap between germline ends came to 10 bases. CDR3 region: CATQNTQETQYF. DNA for the CDR3: TGTGCCACCCAGAACACCCAAGAGACCCAGTACTTC.

This rearrangement joins TRBV5-1 to TRBJ2-5; 8 bases match TRBD1. There are 14 residues in the CDR3. Germline CDR1 SGHRS, CDR2 YFSETQ. V gave up 0 bases and J gave up 5 bases; unmatched junction bases: 3. CDR3 protein: CASSLETGGETQYF. The CDR3 DNA is TGCGCCAGCAGCTTGGAAACAGGGGGGGAGACCCAGTACTTC.

The chain links TRBV19 to TRBJ2-7; D unclear. Deletions cut 6 bases from V and 10 bases from J, with 16 bases between. CDR3 length: 12 amino acids. The germline V gene has CDR1 LNHDA and CDR2 SQIVND (reference sequence). This CDR3 reads CASSTRAGSQYF. The CDR3 coding sequence is TGTGCCAGTAGCACCCGAGCAGGCAGCCAGTACTTC.

This chain joins TRBV15 and TRBJ1-5; D is ambiguous. This CDR3 contains 13 residues. The germline CDR1 and CDR2 sequences are LNHNV and YYDKDF (reference sequence). V was cut by 0 bases and J by 6 bases, with 6 bases left in between. In DNA, the CDR3 is TGTGCCACCAGCAGAGATCCCAGTCAGCCCCAGCATTTT. Encoded protein: CATSRDPSQPQHF.

The chain is built from TRBV5-5 and TRBJ2-6; 10 bases agree with TRBD1. Germline lookup yields CDR1 SGHKS and CDR2 YYEKEE (reference sequence). This CDR3 contains 19 residues. V lost 0 bases and J lost 0; bases outside the gene matches: 6. CDR3 in amino acids: CASSLVPGQGSSGANVLTF. CDR3 DNA sequence: TGTGCCAGCAGCTTGGTACCGGGACAGGGGAGCTCTGGGGCCAACGTCCTGACTTTC.

The chain couples TRBV28 to TRBJ1-1; D call uncertain. The CDR3 is made up of 14 amino acids. V shed 5 bases and J shed 8 bases, with 18 bases lying between them. Germline CDR1 is MDHEN and CDR2 is SYDVKM. The CDR3 is CASSTTYTGWEAFF. The CDR3 DNA is TGTGCCAGCAGTACGACATATACCGGCTGGGAAGCTTTCTTT. Based on the CDR3 plus reference TRBV28 and TRBJ1-1, the full variable domain is DVKVTQSSRYLVKRTGEKVFLECVQDMDHENMFWYRQDPGLGLRLIYFSYDVKMKEKGDIPEGYSVSREKKERFSLILESASTNQTSMYLCASSTTYTGWEAFFGQGTRLTVV.

The chain combines TRBV12-5 with TRBJ2-1; a possible D gene is TRBD1 (6 bases). The V and J ends lost 1 base and 7 bases respectively, with 11 bases between them. This CDR3 is built from 14 residues. Per germline, CDR1 LGHNT and CDR2 FRNRAP. In nucleotides, the CDR3 is TGTGCTAGTGGTTTGGGCTACAGGGATAATGAGCAGTTCTTC. Its translation: CASGLGYRDNEQFF. Full variable domain (rest looked up from reference TRBV12-5 and TRBJ2-1): DARVTQTPRHKVTEMGQEVTMRCQPILGHNTVFWYRQTMMQGLELLAYFRNRAPLDDSGMPKDRFSAEMPDATLATLKIQPSEPRDSAVYFCASGLGYRDNEQFFGPGTRLTVL.

This clone has a single count. The chain joins TRBV5-4 to TRBJ1-4, with D tentatively TRBD1 (6 bases). The CDR3 is 13 residues long. The V and J ends lost 4 bases and 7 bases respectively, with 11 bases between them. Germline-derived CDR1 and CDR2 are SGHNT and YYREEE (reference sequence). The CDR3 sequence is CASSEQGREKLFF. In nucleotides, the CDR3 is TGTGCCAGCAGCGAACAGGGACGTGAAAAACTGTTTTTT.

The chain employs TRBV9 and TRBJ2-1; possibly TRBD2 for D (5 bases). V was cut by 0 bases and J by 5 bases, with 9 bases left in between. The CDR3 has 14 residues. The germline V gene encodes CDR1 SGDLS and CDR2 YYNGEE. CDR3 in DNA: TGTGCCAGCAGCGTAGCGGGATCTAACAATGAGCAGTTCTTC. Protein: CASSVAGSNNEQFF.

This chain joins TRBV7-2 and TRBJ1-5; D is ambiguous. Trimming pared 3 bases from V and 4 bases from J, leaving 7 bases between. The CDR3 extends over 13 amino acids. The germline CDR1 and CDR2 sequences are SGHTA and FQGNSA. In nucleotides, the CDR3 is TGTGCCAGCAGCTTGGTTGATAATCAGCCCCAGCATTTT. Translation: CASSLVDNQPQHF.

This rearrangement joins TRBV11-2 to TRBJ2-7; the match to TRBD2 covers 7 bases. The V and J ends lost 5 bases and 2 bases, in that order; junction bases with no gene match: 12. In germline, CDR1 is SGHAT, CDR2 FQNNGV. The CDR3 covers 16 residues. The CDR3 sequence is CASSPGASGTTYEQYF. The CDR3 DNA sequence: TGTGCCAGCAGCCCTGGGGCTAGCGGCACAACCTACGAGCAGTACTTC. Full variable domain (remainder filled in from reference TRBV11-2 and TRBJ2-7): EAGVAQSPRYKIIEKRQSVAFWCNPISGHATLYWYQQILGQGPKLLIQFQNNGVVDDSQLPKDRFSAERLKGVDSTLKIQPAKLEDSAVYLCASSPGASGTTYEQYFGPGTRLTVT.